Listed below are T cell receptor beta chains from one sample, sequenced in a study of cytomegalovirus exposure and HLA in healthy donors. Generated by immunoSEQ multiplex PCR, the TCRdb table keeps only in-frame clones and is missing some. The table records approximately 200,000 clones, 70% to 85% of them present only once. The sequencing input was PBMCs. These receptors were taken from a woman in her twenties or thirties in good health and CMV-seropositive. Both conserved end residues are part of each CDR3. Fields, in order: clone size, D gene, J gene, V gene, CDR3 protein, CDR3 DNA. D genes are given only for firm matches. Size is stated for part of the rows, as once, few or many counts, or as a class when the clone is expanded.

abundance: .
d_gene: .
j_gene: TRBJ1-5
v_gene: TRBV2
CDR3aa: CASSFQGSGNQPQHF
CDR3nt: TGTGCCAGCAGTTTCCAGGGATCGGGCAATCAGCCCCAGCATTTT

abundance: .
d_gene: TRBD1
j_gene: TRBJ2-1
v_gene: TRBV11-2
CDR3aa: CASTETGLSYNEQFF
CDR3nt: TGTGCCAGCACCGAGACAGGGCTCTCCTACAATGAGCAGTTCTTC

abundance: .
d_gene: .
j_gene: TRBJ1-5
v_gene: TRBV4-1
CDR3aa: CASSQPLGSQPQHF
CDR3nt: TGCGCCAGCAGCCAACCCCTCGGGTCTCAGCCCCAGCATTTT

abundance: once
d_gene: TRBD1
j_gene: TRBJ1-2
v_gene: TRBV2
CDR3aa: CASSEPRVGTDYYGYTF
CDR3nt: TGTGCCAGCAGTGAACCAAGGGTTGGGACAGACTACTATGGCTACACCTTC

abundance: .
d_gene: .
j_gene: TRBJ2-7
v_gene: TRBV12-5
CDR3aa: CASGLSAYEQYF
CDR3nt: TGTGCTAGTGGTTTGTCAGCCTACGAGCAGTACTTC

abundance: .
d_gene: .
j_gene: TRBJ2-1
v_gene: TRBV9
CDR3aa: CASSVVGGTYNEQFF
CDR3nt: TGTGCCAGCAGCGTAGTGGGAGGTACCTACAATGAGCAGTTCTTC

abundance: .
d_gene: TRBD1
j_gene: TRBJ2-1
v_gene: TRBV27
CDR3aa: CASSLVWDRVDNEQFF
CDR3nt: TGTGCCAGCAGTTTGGTTTGGGACAGGGTCGACAATGAGCAGTTCTTC

abundance: .
d_gene: TRBD2
j_gene: TRBJ2-5
v_gene: TRBV27
CDR3aa: CASSLTERGAIETQYF
CDR3nt: TGTGCCAGCAGTTTAACAGAGCGGGGGGCAATAGAGACCCAGTACTTC

abundance: .
d_gene: TRBD1
j_gene: TRBJ1-2
v_gene: TRBV7-2
CDR3aa: CASTLGGRGTYGYTF
CDR3nt: TGTGCCAGCACCCTCGGGGGCAGGGGGACCTATGGCTACACCTTC

abundance: .
d_gene: .
j_gene: TRBJ2-3
v_gene: TRBV5-4
CDR3aa: CASSSLIERSTDTQYF
CDR3nt: TGTGCCAGCAGCTCCCTGATTGAGCGGAGCACAGATACGCAGTATTTT

abundance: .
d_gene: TRBD1
j_gene: TRBJ1-1
v_gene: TRBV25-1
CDR3aa: CASSFSGTGADTEAFF
CDR3nt: TGTGCCAGCAGTTTCTCCGGGACAGGGGCGGACACTGAAGCTTTCTTT

abundance: .
d_gene: TRBD1
j_gene: TRBJ2-3
v_gene: TRBV5-4
CDR3aa: CASSTRTGSTDTQYF
CDR3nt: TGTGCCAGCAGCACCCGGACAGGGAGCACAGATACGCAGTATTTT

abundance: .
d_gene: .
j_gene: TRBJ1-1
v_gene: TRBV6-5
CDR3aa: CASSYGGFTEAFF
CDR3nt: TGTGCCAGCAGTTACGGAGGTTTCACTGAAGCTTTCTTT

abundance: .
d_gene: TRBD1
j_gene: TRBJ2-7
v_gene: TRBV4-2
CDR3aa: CASSYLGSGTAYEQYF
CDR3nt: TGTGCCAGCAGCTACTTGGGTTCCGGGACAGCCTACGAGCAGTACTTC

abundance: .
d_gene: .
j_gene: TRBJ1-5
v_gene: TRBV14
CDR3aa: CASSQHSNQPQHF
CDR3nt: TGTGCCAGCAGCCAACATAGCAATCAGCCCCAGCATTTT

abundance: .
d_gene: .
j_gene: TRBJ1-2
v_gene: TRBV4-3
CDR3aa: CASSPTYNYGYTF
CDR3nt: TGCGCCAGCAGCCCAACATATAACTATGGCTACACCTTC

abundance: .
d_gene: .
j_gene: TRBJ2-3
v_gene: TRBV6-1
CDR3aa: CASSEGTDTDTQYF
CDR3nt: TGTGCCAGCAGTGAAGGGACAGACACAGATACGCAGTATTTT

abundance: .
d_gene: TRBD1
j_gene: TRBJ1-5
v_gene: TRBV7-2
CDR3aa: CASSLGSGRGLGQPQHF
CDR3nt: TGTGCCAGCAGCTTAGGGTCCGGCAGGGGGTTGGGTCAGCCCCAGCATTTT

abundance: .
d_gene: TRBD2
j_gene: TRBJ2-3
v_gene: TRBV18
CDR3aa: CATRYAGDADTQYF
CDR3nt: TGTGCCACTCGCTATGCGGGAGACGCAGATACGCAGTATTTT

abundance: .
d_gene: .
j_gene: TRBJ1-6
v_gene: TRBV4-3
CDR3aa: CASSQDRRGGGSYNSPLHF
CDR3nt: TGCGCCAGCAGCCAAGACCGGAGGGGAGGAGGGTCCTATAATTCACCCCTCCACTTT

abundance: once
d_gene: TRBD2
j_gene: TRBJ2-5
v_gene: TRBV25-1
CDR3aa: CASRGREETQYF
CDR3nt: TGTGCCAGCAGGGGGAGGGAAGAGACCCAGTACTTC

abundance: .
d_gene: .
j_gene: TRBJ1-5
v_gene: TRBV7-2
CDR3aa: CASSFLRDQPQHF
CDR3nt: TGTGCCAGCAGCTTTCTCAGGGATCAGCCCCAGCATTTT

abundance: .
d_gene: .
j_gene: TRBJ2-1
v_gene: TRBV7-2
CDR3aa: CASSVGVNEQFF
CDR3nt: TGTGCCAGCAGCGTCGGGGTAAATGAGCAGTTCTTC

abundance: .
d_gene: .
j_gene: TRBJ2-7
v_gene: TRBV15
CDR3aa: CATSRANSYEQYF
CDR3nt: TGTGCCACCAGCAGAGCTAATAGCTACGAGCAGTACTTC

abundance: .
d_gene: .
j_gene: TRBJ1-1
v_gene: TRBV9
CDR3aa: CASSKSPTEVAFF
CDR3nt: TGTGCCAGCAGCAAGTCACCGACAGAAGTGGCTTTCTTT

abundance: .
d_gene: .
j_gene: TRBJ2-3
v_gene: TRBV7-9
CDR3aa: CASSLSLGAREQYF
CDR3nt: TGTGCCAGCAGCTTGTCCCTAGGGGCCAGAGAGCAGTATTTT

abundance: .
d_gene: TRBD2
j_gene: TRBJ2-7
v_gene: TRBV6-9
CDR3aa: CASSYAPPGGGGEQYF
CDR3nt: TGTGCCAGCAGTTATGCCCCGCCGGGGGGCGGGGGGGAGCAGTACTTC

abundance: .
d_gene: TRBD2
j_gene: TRBJ2-2
v_gene: TRBV11-3
CDR3aa: CASSPRTSGRGGELFF
CDR3nt: TGTGCCAGCAGCCCTAGGACTAGCGGGAGGGGCGGGGAGCTGTTTTTT

abundance: once
d_gene: TRBD2
j_gene: TRBJ2-7
v_gene: TRBV4-3
CDR3aa: CASSQESGRYYEQYF
CDR3nt: TGCGCCAGCAGCCAAGAATCCGGGAGGTACTACGAGCAGTACTTC

abundance: .
d_gene: .
j_gene: TRBJ2-5
v_gene: TRBV6-5
CDR3aa: CASSYSPSGSQGTQYF
CDR3nt: TGTGCCAGCAGTTACTCCCCTTCGGGGTCTCAAGGTACCCAGTACTTC

abundance: .
d_gene: .
j_gene: TRBJ1-3
v_gene: TRBV18
CDR3aa: CASSLDRPSGNTIYF
CDR3nt: TGTGCCAGCTCACTAGACAGACCCTCTGGAAACACCATATATTTT

abundance: .
d_gene: .
j_gene: TRBJ2-1
v_gene: TRBV27
CDR3aa: CASSSTSGAYNEQFF
CDR3nt: TGTGCCAGCAGTTCGACCAGTGGGGCATACAATGAGCAGTTCTTC

abundance: once
d_gene: .
j_gene: TRBJ1-1
v_gene: TRBV5-1
CDR3aa: CASSWTRSQGFNTEAFF
CDR3nt: TGCGCCAGCAGCTGGACACGCTCTCAGGGATTTAACACTGAAGCTTTCTTT

abundance: .
d_gene: TRBD1
j_gene: TRBJ2-5
v_gene: TRBV11-2
CDR3aa: CASSLTRDSLRATQYF
CDR3nt: TGTGCCAGCAGCTTAACCAGGGACAGCCTGCGGGCGACCCAGTACTTC

abundance: .
d_gene: TRBD2
j_gene: TRBJ2-7
v_gene: TRBV9
CDR3aa: CASSLTSGSPYEQYF
CDR3nt: TGTGCCAGCAGCCTTACTAGCGGGAGCCCCTACGAGCAGTACTTC

abundance: .
d_gene: .
j_gene: TRBJ1-5
v_gene: TRBV6-5
CDR3aa: CASRTQGNQPQHF
CDR3nt: TGTGCCAGCAGGACACAGGGAAACCAGCCCCAGCATTTT

abundance: .
d_gene: TRBD2
j_gene: TRBJ2-7
v_gene: TRBV5-6
CDR3aa: CASSGLAGGSSREQYF
CDR3nt: TGTGCCAGCTCGGGACTAGCGGGAGGGTCGAGTCGTGAGCAGTACTTC

abundance: .
d_gene: TRBD1
j_gene: TRBJ2-7
v_gene: TRBV7-9
CDR3aa: CASSSRTGTYEQYF
CDR3nt: TGTGCCAGCAGCTCTAGGACAGGGACCTACGAGCAGTACTTC

abundance: .
d_gene: .
j_gene: TRBJ1-6
v_gene: TRBV4-1
CDR3aa: CASSQEQGSPYNSPLHF
CDR3nt: TGCGCCAGCAGCCAAGAGCAGGGGTCACCCTATAATTCACCCCTCCACTTT

abundance: .
d_gene: TRBD1
j_gene: TRBJ2-1
v_gene: TRBV4-1
CDR3aa: CASSNSPGQGYYNEQFF
CDR3nt: TGCGCCAGCAGCAACAGTCCGGGACAGGGATACTACAATGAGCAGTTCTTC

abundance: .
d_gene: TRBD1
j_gene: TRBJ2-7
v_gene: TRBV4-1
CDR3aa: CASSQEDRGLPLVNYEQYF
CDR3nt: TGCGCCAGCAGCCAAGAGGACAGGGGGCTCCCGTTGGTGAACTACGAGCAGTACTTC

abundance: few
d_gene: .
j_gene: TRBJ2-7
v_gene: TRBV7-9
CDR3aa: CASSPAERAYEQYF
CDR3nt: TGTGCCAGCAGCCCCGCGGAGAGAGCCTACGAGCAGTACTTC

abundance: .
d_gene: .
j_gene: TRBJ2-2
v_gene: TRBV7-9
CDR3aa: CASSLTGITSGELFF
CDR3nt: TGTGCCAGCAGCTTAACAGGGATAACATCCGGGGAGCTGTTTTTT

abundance: .
d_gene: TRBD2
j_gene: TRBJ2-5
v_gene: TRBV5-1
CDR3aa: CASSLAVSSGPLYQETQYF
CDR3nt: TGCGCCAGCAGCTTGGCCGTGTCTAGCGGGCCCCTATACCAAGAGACCCAGTACTTC

abundance: .
d_gene: TRBD2
j_gene: TRBJ2-3
v_gene: TRBV10-3
CDR3aa: CAISAGGSTDTQYF
CDR3nt: TGTGCCATCTCGGCGGGGGGGAGTACAGATACGCAGTATTTT